The entry that follows covers one T cell receptor (beta chain) sequence. This receptor's antigen is unknown. No much larger clone exists at a distance of one base, and base qualities are not known. This sample stems from a study of cytomegalovirus exposure and HLA in healthy donors (dated by TCRdb to the late 2010s). Notes on the research overall: According to an earlier analysis of 587 of the donors, some 180 million T cells yielded 90 million to 140 million unique TCR beta sequences and about 300 Gb of sequence data. HLA typing covered class I and class II loci at four-digit resolution. Besides the first cohort of about 730 subjects, a separate validation cohort made up of 90 to 150 different subjects was used. Donor age, sex, ethnicity and CMV serostatus were collected together with the repertoire data. High-throughput TCR immunosequencing, statistical association of individual TCRs with disease status, and machine learning were combined to predict cytomegalovirus infection status. Among the roughly 390 genotyped donors, around 81% belonged to the genetic ancestry cluster associated with self-reported Caucasian donors. The study used immunosequencing to profile the T cell repertoires of several hundred subjects and linked those repertoires to cytomegalovirus serostatus. On average, about 200,000 unique TCR beta nucleotide sequences were sequenced per donor among about 400 genotyped donors of the cohort, with roughly 18% of those sequences being non-productive. The number of typed donors differed by locus: roughly 629-640 for A, B, C, DRB1 and DQB1; approximately 540 for DQA1; 606 for DPA1; and about 450 for DPB1. To decide whether each TCR beta V gene segment behaved as functional or pseudogenic, an earlier analysis of several hundred of the donors relied on high-throughput TCR beta sequencing. A handful of DR-DQ haplotypes were handled as single units for association and clustering because linkage in the cohort was strong. An early release covering about 600 HLA-typed donors comprised roughly 300 gigabases of sequencing data and around 86 million unique TCR sequences. Every discovery cohort repertoire had been produced on one sequencing platform. A later genetic analysis took genome-wide SNP genotypes for about 55% of the roughly 700 donors and used that subset as a discovery cohort. The study aimed to test whether signatures of past pathogen exposure could be identified by cataloging public T cell receptors. To study patterns of TCR occurrence, a later analysis re-analyzed previously published TCR beta repertoires from around 700 donors and added high-resolution HLA genotyping. Rather than drawing on any new phenotypic data, the later analysis identified candidate immune exposures from TCR beta sequences and the way those sequences occurred across donors.

Library generation was performed with the immunoSEQ multiplex PCR assay. A mixture of 60 forward primers for TCR Vbeta segments and 13 reverse primers for TCR Jbeta segments was used in the multiplex PCR. A multiplex PCR assay on genomic DNA amplified the CDR3 region of rearranged TCR beta genes. The amplified TCR beta libraries were sequenced on the Illumina HiSeq System as 87-base-pair reads. The published analysis was carried out like this. A later analysis tallied 75 million to 95 million unique TCR beta chains across the 666 repertoires, and about 12 million of those chains were shared by two or more donors. Raw reads were error-corrected and collapsed into unique sequences with a nearest-neighbor algorithm that merged closely related sequences to remove PCR and sequencing errors. CDR3 sequences were aligned to IMGT reference sequences to assign V, D and J gene segments. For a sequence to be retained, a match of at least six nucleotides was required to both a V gene segment and a J gene segment. A rearrangement was called productive if the CDR3 had no stop codons and remained in frame with V and J, and every other rearrangement was called non-productive. Following IMGT convention, CDR3 was defined as the stretch from the second conserved V-encoded cysteine up to the conserved J-encoded phenylalanine. The earlier analysis of more than 450 of the donors excluded sequences that lacked an unambiguous match to a single V gene segment. An earlier analysis of almost 600 of the donors classified V segments as functional when productive rearrangements were above 56.7% and as segregating when the standard deviation between donors was above 5%. A statistical classification framework was built for diagnosing cytomegalovirus status from the catalog of TCR beta chain sequences. A later analysis assigned V and J genes by comparing TCR nucleotide sequences with IMGT/GENE-DB human TR gene sequences. The TCRdist pipeline was used in a later analysis to assign CDR3 sequences and most-parsimonious VDJ recombination scenarios. In a later analysis, every TCR beta chain was defined by the combination of its CDR3 amino acid sequence and its V-gene family, and reads without a unique V-gene family were dropped. As a way to deal with suspected cross-contamination and a sequencing artifact, a later analysis dropped hundreds of nucleotide sequences that were highly shared and had low generation probability. For each public chain, a later analysis derived a clonal expansion index from normalized ranks of inferred template counts within each repertoire. A later analysis computed generation probabilities with a VDJ recombination model fitted to out-of-frame rearrangements, and checked the results against IGoR. Hypergeometric tests were used in a later analysis to score TCR-TCR, TCR-HLA and TCR-CMV co-occurrence, with a repertoire-size bias correction applied to the TCR pairs. False discovery rates were estimated in a later analysis by permuting HLA or CMV assignments 20 times. In a later analysis, co-occurring TCRs were grouped using DBSCAN, with TCRdist sequence similarity added in when clustering inside HLA-allele-positive subsets. Repertoires with fewer than 30,000 or more than 120,000 public chains, plus five repertoires with anomalous nucleotide sharing, were excluded from co-occurrence clustering. In its TCRdb copy, this immuneACCESS table keeps in-frame sequences only and misses some clones. Where compared with another copy, unresolved V genes explain less than half of these, and the others have no known cause. The DNA gave D and trimming, while V, J and clone size come from that table. The sample table holds approximately 150,000 clones, of which 65% to 90% were seen once. The ten biggest clones cover around 11% of the sample.

The investigation overall reported the following: A further reported finding was that TCR beta sequences accurately predicted the HLA-A and HLA-B alleles for most subjects in the first cohort. In a later analysis, HLA-associated TCR beta chains showed more clonal expansion and lower generation probabilities than non-associated chains that were equally common. In a later analysis, several top co-occurrence clusters were reported to appear linked to parvovirus B19, influenza, CMV and Epstein-Barr virus. According to a later analysis, TCR association rates differed among HLA loci, with DRB1 alleles showing the most associated TCRs and HLA-C alleles showing the fewest. The presence/absence analyses assumed that sequencing depth was roughly uniform across donors, and that assumption may not be true. Because HLA typing was missing for some donors at each locus, association tests included only the typed subset. A later analysis found that most CMV-associated TCR beta chains appeared HLA-restricted, with HLA associations seemingly driven largely by CMV exposure. A cluster of highly shared sequence variants was judged likely to be a technical artifact of the sequencing pipeline. In vitro tests confirmed that a few of the cytomegalovirus-associated TCR beta chains recognize cytomegalovirus antigens. Correlated functional status among segregating V segments might be attributable to linkage disequilibrium, but an unknown experimental factor could not be ruled out. For the cohort, immune exposure information was limited to CMV serostatus. Only TCR beta chains were sequenced in this cohort, and the absence of alpha or paired-chain data limited detectable features. Seventeen rarely observed V segments, including chromosome 9 orphons, were excluded from the earlier analysis of a few hundred of the donors because counts were too low. The study listed 150 to 200 TCR beta chains as associated with cytomegalovirus. An earlier analysis of 587 of the donors showed that most TCR beta V segments appeared in productive rearrangements either about 87% or about 30% of the time, which broadly matched IMGT annotations. Most TCR sequences were seen in very few donors, while some public TCRs were found in many individuals. Assigning TCR associations to individual alleles was difficult when HLA alleles, especially DR and DQ, strongly co-occurred. In a later genetic analysis, fewer N-insertions in productive TCRs were reported among donors in an Asian-associated ancestry cluster than the approximately 670-donor mean. A later genetic analysis associated a missense DCLRE1C variant with V-gene and J-gene trimming of TCR beta chains, and an independent cohort replicated the association. The classifier was reported to diagnose cytomegalovirus status with high specificity and sensitivity in both the original and validation cohorts. It was suggested by the authors that the approach could potentially be generalized to other disease states and immunological phenotypes. In a later analysis, some 17,000 TCR beta sequences were associated with specific HLA alleles at a false discovery rate of 0.05. Because the 87-base-pair reads could not distinguish some IMGT-functional V segments, including TRBV6-2 and TRBV6-3, those segments were excluded.

In total, fewer than 750 healthy bone marrow donors made up the cohort. At the time of sampling, all cohort members were nominally healthy, though unrecorded immune exposures were likely present. The donor tested CMV seropositive, placing the donor among the 289 seropositive members of the cohort. A peripheral blood sample was provided by each donor, and peripheral blood mononuclear cells were used for TCR beta sequencing. Genomic DNA extraction from the blood cell samples was performed with the Qiagen DNeasy Blood Extraction Kit. The CDR3 runs 15 residues from the cysteine to the phenylalanine. Only the CDR3 DNA is retained, 45 bases long and in frame from the first base. The germline V gene provides CDR1 SGDLS and CDR2 YYNGEE. The V and J ends are trimmed by 4 bases and 0 bases, leaving 11 bases between them.

The sample consisted of PBMCs. This clonotype was sampled from a man aged 45-60 years in good health and CMV-seropositive. The chain is made from TRBV9 and TRBJ2-1; TRBD1 might be the D gene, on 5 matching bases. In nucleotide form, the sequence is TGTGCCAGCAGCAAAGCTGACAGCTCCTACAATGAGCAGTTCTTC. Its coded protein is CASSKADSSYNEQFF. The variable domain in full, with residues beyond the CDR3 obtained from the reference TRBV9 and TRBJ2-1 genes, is DSGVTQTPKHLITATGQRVTLRCSPRSGDLSVYWYQQSLDQGLQFLIQYYNGEERAKGNILERFSAQQFPDLHSELNLSSLELGDSALYFCASSKADSSYNEQFFGPGTRLTVL.